Listed below are T cell receptor beta chains from one sample, sequenced in a study of metastatic and nonmetastatic thyroid tumors. TCRdb re-clonotyped the PCR reads through MiXCR. The sample consists of 35,000 to 50,000 clones, roughly 13% of them appearing once. What was sequenced was blood. These receptors were taken from a female donor with papillary thyroid cancer or a benign thyroid nodule (not recorded which). Some clones in this sample may be carry-over from other donors' samples. CDR3s include the opening cysteine and the closing phenylalanine or tryptophan. Each record gives: CDR3 protein, CDR3 DNA, D gene, J gene, clone size, V gene. D genes are given only for firm matches. The size of a clone is reported for some rows only, either as once, few or many, or as a class for expanded clones.

CDR3aa: CASSSSGSYEQYF
CDR3nt: TGTGCCAGCAGTTCTAGCGGGAGCTACGAGCAGTACTTC
d_gene: TRBD2
j_gene: TRBJ2-7
abundance: many
v_gene: TRBV6-1

CDR3aa: CASSLSRVADTQYF
CDR3nt: TGTGCCAGCAGTTTATCCAGGGTAGCAGATACGCAGTATTTT
d_gene: .
j_gene: TRBJ2-3
abundance: medium-sized
v_gene: TRBV28

CDR3aa: CASSQDLRSYNEQFF
CDR3nt: TGCGCCAGCAGCCAAGATCTAAGGTCCTACAATGAGCAGTTCTTC
d_gene: .
j_gene: TRBJ2-1
abundance: many
v_gene: TRBV4-1

CDR3aa: CASTWGGFGNREQYF
CDR3nt: TGTGCCAGCACCTGGGGAGGGTTCGGGAACAGGGAGCAGTACTTC
d_gene: TRBD2
j_gene: TRBJ2-7
abundance: many
v_gene: TRBV12-3/TRBV12-4

CDR3aa: CASSLGASGQETQYF
CDR3nt: TGTGCCAGCAGCTTAGGGGCTAGCGGGCAAGAGACCCAGTACTTC
d_gene: TRBD2
j_gene: TRBJ2-5
abundance: many
v_gene: TRBV11-2

CDR3aa: CASSSMLLKGEQYF
CDR3nt: TGTGCCAGCAGTTCCATGCTCCTAAAGGGTGAGCAGTACTTC
d_gene: .
j_gene: TRBJ2-7
abundance: few
v_gene: TRBV6-5

CDR3aa: CAWSETGAKNIQYF
CDR3nt: TGTGCCTGGAGTGAGACCGGAGCCAAAAACATTCAGTACTTC
d_gene: .
j_gene: TRBJ2-4
abundance: many
v_gene: TRBV30

CDR3aa: CASRGDSYNEQFF
CDR3nt: TGTGCCAGCAGAGGGGACTCCTACAATGAGCAGTTCTTC
d_gene: .
j_gene: TRBJ2-1
abundance: many
v_gene: TRBV2

CDR3aa: CASSPPGQHYNEQFF
CDR3nt: TGTGCCAGCTCACCCCCGGGACAGCACTACAATGAGCAGTTCTTC
d_gene: TRBD1
j_gene: TRBJ2-1
abundance: few
v_gene: TRBV18

CDR3aa: CASSSHEIQETQYF
CDR3nt: TGCGCCAGCAGCTCGCACGAAATACAAGAGACCCAGTACTTC
d_gene: .
j_gene: TRBJ2-5
abundance: .
v_gene: TRBV5-1

CDR3aa: CSAIDPRQYGYTF
CDR3nt: TGCAGTGCCATAGACCCTCGACAGTATGGCTACACCTTC
d_gene: .
j_gene: TRBJ1-2
abundance: few
v_gene: TRBV20-1

CDR3aa: CASSLRWSSYNEQFF
CDR3nt: TGTGCCAGCAGCCTCCGCTGGTCCTCCTACAATGAGCAGTTCTTC
d_gene: .
j_gene: TRBJ2-1
abundance: few
v_gene: TRBV27

CDR3aa: CASRSAGVYTF
CDR3nt: TGTGCCAGCAGGAGTGCGGGTGTCTACACCTTC
d_gene: .
j_gene: TRBJ1-2
abundance: .
v_gene: TRBV2

CDR3aa: CASSPGAGADTYEQYF
CDR3nt: TGCGCCAGCAGCCCTGGGGCAGGGGCTGACACCTACGAGCAGTACTTC
d_gene: .
j_gene: TRBJ2-7
abundance: many
v_gene: TRBV4-1

CDR3aa: CASSLTNQPQHF
CDR3nt: TGTGCCAGCAGTTTAACTAATCAGCCCCAGCATTTT
d_gene: .
j_gene: TRBJ1-5
abundance: many
v_gene: TRBV7-8

CDR3aa: CASSVSLMNTEAFF
CDR3nt: TGTGCCAGCAGTGTTAGTCTAATGAACACTGAAGCTTTCTTT
d_gene: .
j_gene: TRBJ1-1
abundance: many
v_gene: TRBV2

CDR3aa: CASSGSNSPLHF
CDR3nt: TGTGCCAGCAGCGGTAGCAATTCACCCCTCCACTTT
d_gene: .
j_gene: TRBJ1-6
abundance: many
v_gene: TRBV9

CDR3aa: CASSYSAGGSSYNEQFF
CDR3nt: TGTGCCAGCAGTTACTCGGCGGGAGGTAGCTCCTACAATGAGCAGTTCTTC
d_gene: TRBD2
j_gene: TRBJ2-1
abundance: many
v_gene: TRBV6-5

CDR3aa: CACTGTGGYTF
CDR3nt: TGTGCCTGCACCGGGACAGGCGGCTACACCTTC
d_gene: TRBD1
j_gene: TRBJ1-2
abundance: many
v_gene: TRBV30

CDR3aa: CSARDSLTGRNSPLHF
CDR3nt: TGCAGTGCTAGAGATTCCTTGACAGGGCGCAATTCACCCCTCCACTTT
d_gene: TRBD1
j_gene: TRBJ1-6
abundance: many
v_gene: TRBV20-1

CDR3aa: CASSRSWTAFSYTF
CDR3nt: TGTGCCAGCAGTAGATCCTGGACAGCTTTCAGCTACACCTTC
d_gene: .
j_gene: TRBJ1-2
abundance: .
v_gene: TRBV2

CDR3aa: CASIDPWGTNTEAFF
CDR3nt: TGTGCCAGCATTGACCCCTGGGGGACGAACACTGAAGCTTTCTTT
d_gene: .
j_gene: TRBJ1-1
abundance: many
v_gene: TRBV5-4

CDR3aa: CASSQDSLAGGLVSYNEQFF
CDR3nt: TGTGCCAGCAGCCAAGACTCCCTAGCGGGAGGCTTGGTTTCCTACAATGAGCAGTTCTTC
d_gene: TRBD2
j_gene: TRBJ2-1
abundance: many
v_gene: TRBV3-1

CDR3aa: CASILKWRENSPLHF
CDR3nt: TGTGCCAGCATTTTAAAATGGAGGGAGAATTCACCCCTCCACTTT
d_gene: .
j_gene: TRBJ1-6
abundance: .
v_gene: TRBV27

CDR3aa: CASSTIQTAEAFF
CDR3nt: TGCGCCAGCAGTACGATCCAGACCGCTGAAGCTTTCTTT
d_gene: .
j_gene: TRBJ1-1
abundance: many
v_gene: TRBV10-2

CDR3aa: CAWGTVGGFYSSPLHF
CDR3nt: TGTGCCTGGGGGACAGTTGGAGGATTCTATAGTTCACCCCTCCACTTT
d_gene: TRBD1
j_gene: TRBJ1-6
abundance: many
v_gene: TRBV30

CDR3aa: CASSESNGVGYTF
CDR3nt: TGCGCCAGCAGTGAGTCGAATGGGGTTGGCTACACCTTC
d_gene: .
j_gene: TRBJ1-2
abundance: .
v_gene: TRBV10-2

CDR3aa: CASSYEAGQIYNEQFF
CDR3nt: TGTGCCAGCAGTTACGAAGCGGGACAGATATACAATGAGCAGTTCTTC
d_gene: .
j_gene: TRBJ2-1
abundance: many
v_gene: TRBV6-2/TRBV6-3

CDR3aa: CARSYSGGGNYLYTF
CDR3nt: TGTGCCCGCAGTTACAGTGGCGGAGGGAACTATCTCTACACCTTC
d_gene: .
j_gene: TRBJ1-2
abundance: .
v_gene: TRBV6-9

CDR3aa: CASSLGGLAGGPPIYEQYF
CDR3nt: TGTGCCAGCAGCTTAGGGGGACTAGCGGGAGGCCCACCGATCTACGAGCAGTACTTC
d_gene: TRBD2
j_gene: TRBJ2-7
abundance: .
v_gene: TRBV11-2

CDR3aa: CASSFRTDTQYF
CDR3nt: TGTGCCAGCAGTTTTCGAACAGATACGCAGTATTTT
d_gene: .
j_gene: TRBJ2-3
abundance: many
v_gene: TRBV6-1

CDR3aa: CASGQTGEGEQYF
CDR3nt: TGCGCCAGCGGACAGACAGGGGAAGGCGAGCAGTACTTC
d_gene: TRBD1
j_gene: TRBJ2-7
abundance: many
v_gene: TRBV5-1

CDR3aa: CASSLLNENTEAFF
CDR3nt: TGTGCCAGCAGTTTGCTTAATGAGAACACTGAAGCTTTCTTT
d_gene: .
j_gene: TRBJ1-1
abundance: many
v_gene: TRBV12-3/TRBV12-4

CDR3aa: CSASGTGIEQYF
CDR3nt: TGCAGTGCTAGCGGGACAGGGATCGAGCAGTACTTC
d_gene: TRBD1
j_gene: TRBJ2-7
abundance: .
v_gene: TRBV20-1

CDR3aa: CASSARVVSYEQYF
CDR3nt: TGCGCCAGCAGCGCCAGGGTGGTAAGCTACGAGCAGTACTTC
d_gene: .
j_gene: TRBJ2-7
abundance: many
v_gene: TRBV5-1

CDR3aa: CASKRTGTSSYNEQFF
CDR3nt: TGTGCCAGTAAAAGGACCGGGACGTCATCCTACAATGAGCAGTTCTTC
d_gene: .
j_gene: TRBJ2-1
abundance: many
v_gene: TRBV12-3/TRBV12-4

CDR3aa: CASSGVGAGPPYEQYF
CDR3nt: TGTGCCAGCAGCGGGGTTGGAGCGGGACCGCCCTACGAGCAGTACTTC
d_gene: TRBD2
j_gene: TRBJ2-7
abundance: .
v_gene: TRBV11-3